These 17 T cell receptor beta chains originate from one sample sequenced in a study of T cells in Graves' hyperthyroidism and ophthalmopathy (dated by TCRdb to between 2019 and 2020). The library was generated by multiplex PCR. Sequencing was carried out with an Illumina HiSeq 2000. The TCR beta CDR3 regions were amplified from RNA transcripts. The first round of RT-PCR for the TCR CDR3 was performed with the HTBI primer set and the Qiagen OneStep RT-PCR kit. TCRdb reran the public reads through fastp at Q25 and MiXCR, keeping productive beta chains. Rows merge per CDR3 protein into single entries with the most common DNA and genes. Recorded for this sample are approximately 610,000 distinct CDR3 sequences; around 15% of them occurred a single time. The top ten clonotypes cover roughly 4.3% of the sample. Sequenced sample: blood. The receptors shown here come from a woman aged 40 to 49 with Graves' ophthalmopathy.

As to this clonotype: A much more abundant neighbour one base away suggests this may be a read error. The chain is built from TRBV7-8 and TRBJ1-5; no reliable D call. Germline V gene data show CDR1 as SGHVS and CDR2 as FQNEAQ. CDR3 length: 13 amino acids. Trimming cost V 2 bases and J 6 bases, with 8 bases left between them. The CDR3 protein is CASSLSQSQPQHF. CDR3 sequence (DNA): TGTGCCAGCAGCTTATCCCAATCTCAGCCCCAGCATTTT.

The sample holds many counts of this clonotype. The V gene is TRBV24-1, the J gene TRBJ2-7; D is unresolved. Looked up from germline, CDR1 is KGHDR and CDR2 is SFDVKD. CDR3 length: 13 residues. V was clipped by 6 bases and J by 7 bases, with 15 bases between them. The CDR3 nucleotides read TGTGCCACCAGTATGTCGGCTACACGGGAGCAGTACTTC. Translated, it gives CATSMSATREQYF.

This clonotype has a count of ten or more. The chain carries TRBV28 and TRBJ2-7; D is possibly TRBD1 or TRBD2 (5 bases each). CDR3 length equals 12 residues. Germline loops: CDR1 MDHEN, CDR2 SYDVKM. Between the trimmed V and J ends, which lost 8 bases and 0 bases, there was a span of 8 bases. In DNA, the CDR3 is TGTGCCAGCGAAGGGACCTCCTACGAGCAGTACTTC. Residues: CASEGTSYEQYF.

Of note for this clonotype: This may stem from a read error, because a much larger clone lies one nucleotide away. The chain couples TRBV7-3 to TRBJ1-2; possible D gene TRBD1, 6 bases. Trimming took off 4 bases at V and 2 bases at J, with 17 bases between the two ends. CDR3 length: 16 amino acids. The germline gives CDR1 SGHTA, CDR2 FQGTGA. The CDR3 DNA reads as TGTGCCAGCAGCTCAACTGAACAGGGCTTAAACTATGGCTACACCTTC. It yields the protein CASSSTEQGLNYGYTF.

This clonotype was recorded at least ten times. J is TRBJ2-4 and V is TRBV28; 11 bases fit TRBD1. Germline V lookup: CDR1 MDHEN, CDR2 SYDVKM. CDR3 length equals 14 residues. The V gene end was trimmed by 5 bases and the J gene end by 8 bases; junction bases not matched to a gene: 5. CDR3 region: CASSPGTGGYIQYF. CDR3 DNA: TGTGCCAGCAGTCCTGGGACAGGGGGATACATTCAGTACTTC.

The rearrangement links TRBV2 to TRBJ2-2; D call uncertain. The CDR3 spans 12 residues. V was shortened by 1 base and J by 7 bases, with 4 bases between the two germline ends. The V gene's germline CDR1 is SNHLY and CDR2 FYNNEI. CDR3 in amino acids: CASSEVSGELFF. The CDR3 nucleotides read TGTGCCAGCAGTGAAGTTAGCGGGGAGCTGTTTTTT. The whole variable domain, filled in from reference TRBV2 and TRBJ2-2, reads EPEVTQTPSHQVTQMGQEVILRCVPISNHLYFYWYRQILGQKVEFLVSFYNNEISEKSEIFDDQFSVERPDGSNFTLKIRSTKLEDSAMYFCASSEVSGELFFGEGSRLTVL.

This clonotype was seen ten or more times. The J gene is TRBJ1-5, the V gene TRBV30; 7 nucleotides align to TRBD1. Germline V lookup: CDR1 GTSNPN, CDR2 SVGIG (reference sequence). V lost 0 bases and J lost 5; bases outside the gene matches: 4. This CDR3 region has 14 residues. In DNA form, the CDR3 reads TGTGCCTGGAGTGTAGGTCAGGGGGATCAGCCCCAGCATTTT. As protein: CAWSVGQGDQPQHF.

This chain uses TRBV28 with TRBJ2-7, with 10 bases lining up with TRBD2. CDR3 size: 13 residues. The V gene's germline CDR1 is MDHEN and CDR2 SYDVKM. The junction had 10 bases not matched to a gene; V was cut back by 10 bases and J by 7 bases. CDR3 nucleotides: TGTGCCACCTGGGGGACTAGCGTTCATGAGCAGTACTTC. Amino acids: CATWGTSVHEQYF.

The gene calls are TRBV7-3 and TRBJ2-5; TRBD2 matches at 9 bases. CDR3 length: 13 residues. Germline V gene lookup returns CDR1 SGHTA and CDR2 FQGTGA. The junction had 4 bases not matched to a gene; V was cut back by 5 bases and J by 6 bases. The CDR3 loop reads CASSISGSQTQYF. As DNA, the CDR3 is TGTGCCAGCAGCATTAGCGGGAGCCAGACCCAGTACTTC.

The table lists this clonotype with many counts. The chain uses TRBV27 and TRBJ1-2; 7 positions match TRBD1. The CDR3 is 13 residues long. The germline CDR1 and CDR2 sequences are MNHEY and SMNVEV (reference sequence). V lost 10 bases and J lost 3; bases outside the gene matches: 8. For the CDR3, the DNA is TGTGCCACCGCCCGGGACAGAGACTATGGCTACACCTTC. This gives the protein CATARDRDYGYTF.

Ten or more counts support this clonotype. V and J are TRBV28 and TRBJ1-1; D not certain. The CDR3 extends over 13 amino acids. Trimming left V 2 bases short and J 6 bases short, with 10 bases between. Germline CDR1 reads MDHEN; CDR2 reads SYDVKM. The CDR3: CASSLGWASEAFF. The CDR3 DNA follows: TGTGCCAGCAGTTTAGGATGGGCCTCTGAAGCTTTCTTT.

This clonotype has a count of ten or more. The chain uses TRBV28 and TRBJ2-7; D perhaps matches TRBD1 (7 bases). CDR1 and CDR2 (germline): MDHEN, SYDVKM. V shed 7 bases and J shed 3 bases, with 22 bases lying between them. This CDR3 region has 16 residues. CDR3 amino acids: CASNRHPGQTSYEQYF. The CDR3 DNA is TGTGCCAGCAACCGCCATCCGGGACAGACTAGCTACGAGCAGTACTTC.

This clonotype was seen at least ten times. This rearrangement joins TRBV28 to TRBJ2-5; D might be TRBD2 (6 bases). In germline, CDR1 is MDHEN, CDR2 SYDVKM. V lost 4 bases and J lost 5, with 14 bases in between. The CDR3 runs to 14 residues. The CDR3 DNA is TGTGCCAGCAGTTCGCCGGGGGAGAGCGAGACCCAGTACTTC. It is translated as CASSSPGESETQYF.

The chain recombines TRBV4-3 with TRBJ2-7, with D perhaps assigned TRBD1 or TRBD2 (6 bases each). From germline, CDR1 is LGHNA and CDR2 YSLEER. This CDR3 contains 16 residues. V was trimmed by 0 bases and J by 7 bases, leaving 19 bases between them. CDR3 DNA: TGCGCCAGCAGCCAAGAGGTACCGACCGGGGGCGGAGAGCAGTACTTC. The encoded protein is CASSQEVPTGGGEQYF.

This clonotype has a handful of counts. The chain couples TRBV5-1 to TRBJ2-2, with a possible D match to TRBD2 (6 bases). The germline gives CDR1 SGHRS, CDR2 YFSETQ. V was pared by 1 base and J by 1 base, with 11 bases between. The CDR3 runs to 16 residues. The CDR3 spells CASSLRVAENTGELFF. The CDR3 nucleotides read TGCGCCAGCAGCTTGAGGGTAGCGGAGAACACCGGGGAGCTGTTTTTT.

V usage is TRBV29-1 and J usage is TRBJ1-1; the D gene is possibly TRBD1 (5 bases). The CDR3 sequence is 12 residues long. V shed 7 bases and J shed 5 bases, with 14 bases lying between them. Per germline, CDR1 SQVTM and CDR2 ANQGSEA. The CDR3 sequence is CSGGRGWTEAFF. The CDR3 bases are TGCAGCGGGGGGAGGGGTTGGACTGAAGCTTTCTTT.

The V and J genes are TRBV12-3 or TRBV12-4 and TRBJ2-5; no clear D gene. Trimming shortened V by 6 bases and J by 9 bases, and 14 bases separated the two germline ends. The length of the CDR3 is 12 residues. The CDR3 DNA sequence: TGTGCCAGCAGAGGCTCTGGTGGGGCCCAGTACTTC. Translation: CASRGSGGAQYF.